The 24 T cell receptor beta chains listed next were all sequenced from one sample in a study of T cells expressing NK-cell markers. TCRdb re-called the 5' RACE reads; every CDR3 protein appears as one record, without DNA. The table lists about 460,000 distinct CDR3 sequences. The sample taken for sequencing was blood T cells: a sorted CD56 or NKG2C T cell subset, CD4+ or CD8+ T cells, or bulk PBMC T cells (not recorded which). The receptor set was obtained from a woman in her forties or fifties in good health.

The V and J genes are TRBV4-1 and TRBJ1-4; TCRdb picks TRBD1, but there is no DNA to check that call. The CDR3 is 16 residues long. Germline CDR1 is MGHRA and CDR2 is YSYEKL. The CDR3 loop reads CASSQDGTGRSEKLFF.

V usage is TRBV10-3 and J usage is TRBJ2-1; the TCRdb call, TRBD2, lacks DNA for checking. The CDR3 covers 14 residues. Per germline, CDR1 ENHRY and CDR2 SYGVKD. The CDR3 region is CAISESGRTNEQFF.

The chain recombines TRBV25-1 with TRBJ2-1; TCRdb picks TRBD1, but there is no DNA to check that call. Germline V lookup: CDR1 MGHDK, CDR2 SYGVNS. This CDR3 region has 14 residues. CDR3: CASSNPGPYNEQFF. The full variable domain, rest sourced from reference TRBV25-1 and TRBJ2-1, is EADIYQTPRYLVIGTGKKITLECSQTMGHDKMYWYQQDPGMELHLIHYSYGVNSTEKGDLSSESTVSRIRTEHFPLTLESARPSHTSQYLCASSNPGPYNEQFFGPGTRLTVL.

The genes are TRBV6-1 and TRBJ2-1. Germline CDR1 MNHNS, CDR2 SASEGT. The CDR3 extends over 12 amino acids. The CDR3 loop reads CASTFPYNEQFF.

The rearrangement joins TRBV7-2 to TRBJ2-3; absent DNA, TCRdb's TRBD1 call cannot be checked. The CDR3 runs to 14 residues. The germline gives CDR1 SGHTA, CDR2 FQGNSA. Here the CDR3 reads CASSLDVPSDTQYF. Complete variable domain (other parts from reference TRBV7-2 and TRBJ2-3): GAGVSQSPSNKVTEKGKDVELRCDPISGHTALYWYRQSLGQGLEFLIYFQGNSAPDKSGLPSDRFSAERTGGSVSTLTIQRTQQEDSAVYLCASSLDVPSDTQYFGPGTRLTVL.

The genes are TRBV12-3 or TRBV12-4 and TRBJ2-1; checking the TCRdb D call of TRBD2 is not possible without DNA. CDR3 length: 14 amino acids. The CDR3 is CASSLPLGSNEQFF.

The chain employs TRBV9 and TRBJ2-3; as DNA is missing, the TRBD1 call by TCRdb cannot be tested. Per the germline V gene, CDR1 is SGDLS and CDR2 is YYNGEE. CDR3 size: 15 residues. CDR3 sequence: CASSVRGVETDTQYF.

V usage is TRBV6-2 or TRBV6-3 and J usage is TRBJ1-6; TCRdb's D call of TRBD1 is untestable without DNA. Looked up from germline, CDR1 is MNHEY and CDR2 is SVGEGT. This CDR3 contains 13 residues. CDR3 in amino acids: CASSRTGNSPLHF.

The chain uses TRBV20-1 and TRBJ1-1; TCRdb's D call, TRBD1, is unchecked because there is no DNA. Germline values: CDR1 DFQATT, CDR2 SNEGSKA (reference sequence). The CDR3 spans 13 residues. CDR3 residues: CSARLPPGTEAFF.

V is TRBV4-1 and J is TRBJ1-5. The germline CDR1 and CDR2 sequences are MGHRA and YSYEKL. CDR3 length: 13 amino acids. CDR3 sequence: CASSQVVGGPQHF.

The V and J genes are TRBV20-1 and TRBJ2-1. The CDR3 sequence is 16 residues long. From germline, CDR1 is DFQATT and CDR2 SNEGSKA (reference sequence). CDR3 residues: CSARDGELHSYNEQFF.

This chain links TRBV5-1 with TRBJ2-2. Germline CDR1 SGHRS, CDR2 YFSETQ. CDR3 length: 15 amino acids. The chain's CDR3 is CASSLDITVTGELFF.

V is TRBV15 and J is TRBJ2-2; TCRdb designates TRBD1, a call that cannot be tested without DNA. Germline assignment: CDR1 LNHNV and CDR2 YYDKDF (reference sequence). CDR3 size: 16 residues. Here the CDR3 reads CATSREDSLNTGELFF.

The chain joins TRBV5-1 to TRBJ2-3; TCRdb designates TRBD1, a call that cannot be tested without DNA. Germline CDR1 reads SGHRS; CDR2 reads YFSETQ. The CDR3 sequence is 12 residues long. The CDR3 region is CASSFGGRSQYF.

The rearrangement links TRBV12-3 or TRBV12-4 to TRBJ2-5. The CDR3 has 13 residues. CDR3 sequence reads: CASSLVGQETQYF.

The gene calls are TRBV6-5 and TRBJ1-4; the TRBD1 assignment by TCRdb is unverifiable without DNA. CDR1 and CDR2 (germline): MNHEY, SVGAGI. The CDR3 is 14 amino acids. CDR3 in amino acids: CASSFRGPNEKLFF.

This rearrangement joins TRBV6-5 to TRBJ2-1; the TRBD2 assignment by TCRdb is unverifiable without DNA. Germline CDR1 and CDR2: MNHEY and SVGAGI. The CDR3 runs to 14 residues. CDR3 loop: CASSPRLEGTEQFF.

The V call is TRBV6-5, the J call TRBJ2-1; TCRdb's D gene call, TRBD2, goes unchecked for lack of DNA. This CDR3 is 13 amino acids long. Germline-derived CDR1 and CDR2 are MNHEY and SVGAGI. The chain's CDR3 is CASTNGGTNEQFF.

The rearrangement joins TRBV20-1 to TRBJ2-3; TCRdb lists TRBD1, though no DNA is available to test this call. The CDR3 is 15 amino acids. Germline CDR1 DFQATT, CDR2 SNEGSKA (reference sequence). CDR3: CSARDGGTFTDTQYF.

The chain carries TRBV12-5 and TRBJ2-7; TCRdb designates TRBD1, a call that cannot be tested without DNA. CDR3 length: 12 residues. From germline, CDR1 is LGHNT and CDR2 FRNRAP. The CDR3 region is CASGLSGYEQYF.

V usage is TRBV4-1 and J usage is TRBJ1-2. CDR3 size: 13 residues. Germline V lookup: CDR1 MGHRA, CDR2 YSYEKL. CDR3 loop: CASSRPDGLDYTF.

This rearrangement joins TRBV29-1 to TRBJ2-1; the D gene TCRdb calls, TRBD2, cannot be checked with no DNA. Germline V lookup: CDR1 SQVTM, CDR2 ANQGSEA. CDR3 length: 14 residues. The CDR3 region is CSVDRGRTYNEQFF.

The chain links TRBV12-3 or TRBV12-4 to TRBJ1-2. The CDR3 consists of 15 residues. CDR3 in amino acids: CASSLNAASSYGYTF.

The chain has TRBV5-6 and TRBJ2-1; as DNA is missing, the TRBD1 call by TCRdb cannot be tested. The CDR3 spans 12 residues. Germline lookup yields CDR1 SGHDT and CDR2 YYEEEE. The CDR3 loop reads CASRPGPGQLFF. Filled out from reference TRBV5-6 and TRBJ2-1, the complete variable domain reads DAGVTQSPTHLIKTRGQQVTLRCSPKSGHDTVSWYQQALGQGPQFIFQYYEEEERQRGNFPDRFSGHQFPNYSSELNVNALLLGDSALYLCASRPGPGQLFFGPGTRLTVL.